These 21 T cell receptor beta chains originate from one sample sequenced in a study of OX40 agonist ivuxolimab in advanced cancers. The receptor library was made with the immunoSEQ multiplex PCR assay. TCRdb limited this immuneACCESS table to in-frame rearrangements with V and J called. A share of clones is missing; checked studies link under half to unresolved V genes, and the rest is unexplained. The sample has tens of thousands of clones on record, over 85% of them singletons. Roughly 0.92% of the sample comes from the top ten. This sample comprised CD4+ or CD8+ T cells sorted from blood, obtained in a trial of the OX40 agonist ivuxolimab. All receptors derive from an adult with an advanced solid tumor such as melanoma, head and neck, liver or kidney cancer.

The chain recombines TRBV28 with TRBJ2-7; D is possibly TRBD2 (6 bases). The CDR3 runs 13 residues. CDR1 and CDR2 (germline): MDHEN, SYDVKM. V shed 6 bases and J shed 6 bases, with 15 bases lying between them. CDR3 bases: TGTGCCAGCAGACGCTCAGGAGGGGTCGAGCAGTACTTC. Amino acids: CASRRSGGVEQYF.

The chain is built from TRBV11-2 and TRBJ1-3; possibly TRBD1 for D (5 bases). The CDR3 totals 16 residues. V was cut by 4 bases and J by 0 bases, with 13 bases left in between. CDR1 and CDR2 from the germline V gene are SGHAT and FQNNGV. The DNA of the CDR3 is TGTGCCAGCAGCTCAAGGGGCAGCCTCTCTGGAAACACCATATATTTT. It translates to CASSSRGSLSGNTIYF. Supplemented by reference TRBV11-2 and TRBJ1-3, the full variable domain reads EAGVAQSPRYKIIEKRQSVAFWCNPISGHATLYWYQQILGQGPKLLIQFQNNGVVDDSQLPKDRFSAERLKGVDSTLKIQPAKLEDSAVYLCASSSRGSLSGNTIYFGEGSWLTVV.

V is TRBV29-1 and J is TRBJ1-2, with 9 bases aligning to TRBD1. CDR1 is SQVTM, CDR2 ANQGSEA, per germline. The CDR3 is made up of 12 amino acids. Trimming cost V 6 bases and J 7 bases; bases outside gene matches: 6. CDR3 coding DNA: TGCAGCGTCTGGGACAGGGCGTTTGGCTACACCTTC. This sequence encodes CSVWDRAFGYTF. Using reference TRBV29-1 and TRBJ1-2 for the parts outside the CDR3, the full variable domain is SAVISQKPSRDICQRGTSLTIQCQVDSQVTMMFWYRQQPGQSLTLIATANQGSEATYESGFVIDKFPISRPNLTFSTLTVSNMSPEDSSIYLCSVWDRAFGYTFGSGTRLTVV.

The V and J genes are TRBV30 and TRBJ1-6; TRBD1 matches 8 bases. CDR3 size: 15 residues. The germline CDR1 and CDR2 sequences are GTSNPN and SVGIG (reference sequence). V lost 8 bases, J lost 8 bases, and 14 bases stayed unmatched. CDR3 in amino acids: CAAQPRDRIDSPLHF. CDR3 coding DNA: TGTGCCGCCCAACCCCGGGACAGGATTGATTCACCCCTCCACTTT.

This clone was picked up one time. The chain carries TRBV6-6 and TRBJ2-7; maybe TRBD1 (6 bases). Germline V gene lookup returns CDR1 MNHNY and CDR2 SVGAGI (reference sequence). V dropped 6 bases and J dropped 2 bases, with 20 bases sitting between them. The CDR3 is 16 amino acids. The CDR3: CASSPVKGTTTYEQYF. CDR3 DNA: TGTGCCAGCAGCCCCGTAAAAGGGACAACGACCTACGAGCAGTACTTC.

The rearrangement joins TRBV11-2 to TRBJ2-1, with TRBD1 matching over 8 bases. Germline assignment: CDR1 SGHAT and CDR2 FQNNGV. V shed 5 bases, J shed 11 bases, and the junction held 11 bases outside the gene matches. The CDR3 runs 14 residues. The CDR3 sequence is CASSVHVAGGQQFF. The CDR3, as DNA: TGTGCCAGCAGCGTCCATGTGGCAGGGGGCCAGCAGTTCTTC.

The chain links TRBV6-6 to TRBJ1-2; TRBD1 agrees at 9 bases. Germline loops: CDR1 MNHNY, CDR2 SVGAGI (reference sequence). The CDR3 has 15 residues. Losses at the gene ends were 4 bases for V and 10 bases for J; bases not matched to a gene: 13. CDR3 nucleotide sequence: TGTGCCAGCAGTTTGGGCCCGGGACAGGGTTCCGCCTACACCTTC. Protein: CASSLGPGQGSAYTF.

The chain has TRBV6-6 and TRBJ1-1; 8 bases line up with TRBD1. The V gene end was trimmed by 8 bases and the J gene end by 0 bases; junction bases not matched to a gene: 8. The V gene's germline CDR1 is MNHNY and CDR2 SVGAGI (reference sequence). CDR3 length equals 15 residues. This CDR3 reads CASSDRAGVNTEAFF. The CDR3 DNA reads as TGTGCCAGCTCGGACAGGGCCGGAGTGAACACTGAAGCTTTCTTT.

The chain combines TRBV7-6 with TRBJ2-5, with D perhaps matching TRBD2 (6 bases). Trimming left V 1 base short and J 1 base short, with 10 bases between. The CDR3 sequence is 15 residues long. Germline V gives CDR1 SGHVS, CDR2 FNYEAQ. CDR3 nucleotides: TGTGCCAGCAGCTTAGGTCGGGAGATCCAAGAGACCCAGTACTTC. Amino acid sequence: CASSLGREIQETQYF.

This clone has just one count. CDR3 sequence: CASFSGGRWFF. CDR3 bases: TGTGCCAGCTTTTCTGGGGGGCGTTGGTTCTTC. This chain connects TRBV6-4 to TRBJ2-1; D possibly uses TRBD1 or TRBD2 (6 bases each). With 8 bases removed from V and 15 bases from J, the gap between germline ends came to 17 bases. Germline V gene data show CDR1 as MRHNA and CDR2 as SNTAGT. The CDR3 length is 11 residues.

As regards this clone: At one end, the junction sequence differs from germline, possibly due to a read error. CDR3 in amino acids: CASSEAPGQFFF. CDR3 DNA sequence: TGTGCCAGCAGTGAAGCACCGGGACAGTTCTTCTTT. The V call is TRBV6-1, the J call TRBJ1-6; 7 bases line up with TRBD1. This CDR3 has 12 amino acids. Germline loops: CDR1 MNHNS, CDR2 SASEGT.

V and J are TRBV4-3 and TRBJ1-2; D is uncertain. Per germline, CDR1 LGHNA and CDR2 YSLEER. The CDR3 length is 14 residues. With 0 bases removed from V and 5 bases from J, the gap between germline ends came to 10 bases. CDR3 sequence: CASSQDLGGYGYTF. In DNA form, the CDR3 reads TGCGCCAGCAGCCAAGATCTCGGCGGTTATGGCTACACCTTC.

The chain links TRBV14 to TRBJ2-7; TRBD1 agrees at 10 bases. The germline V gene encodes CDR1 SGHDN and CDR2 FVKESK. The junction had 5 bases not matched to a gene; V was cut back by 1 base and J by 8 bases. This CDR3 spans 14 amino acids. The CDR3 reads CASSQAGTGVQQYF. The CDR3 DNA reads TGTGCCAGCAGCCAAGCCGGGACAGGGGTCCAGCAGTACTTC.

The chain joins TRBV5-1 to TRBJ1-2, with TRBD1 matching 9 bases. V trimming: 4 bases; J trimming: 6 bases; junction bases outside the gene matches: 7. CDR1 SGHRS and CDR2 YFSETQ come from the germline V gene. This CDR3 has 14 amino acids. The CDR3 DNA is TGCGCCAGCAGCGGCACGGGACAGGGAAATGGCTACACCTTC. Protein product: CASSGTGQGNGYTF. Full variable domain (outside the CDR3, taken from reference TRBV5-1 and TRBJ1-2): KAGVTQTPRYLIKTRGQQVTLSCSPISGHRSVSWYQQTPGQGLQFLFEYFSETQRNKGNFPGRFSGRQFSNSRSEMNVSTLELGDSALYLCASSGTGQGNGYTFGSGTRLTVV.

The chain employs TRBV5-1 and TRBJ2-3; 11 bases line up with TRBD2. The V gene's germline CDR1 is SGHRS and CDR2 YFSETQ. V dropped 0 bases and J dropped 6; count of bases not matched to a gene: 6. This CDR3 has 16 residues. This chain's CDR3 is CASSLDSGRVVDTQYF. CDR3 DNA sequence: TGCGCCAGCAGCTTGGATAGCGGGAGGGTTGTGGATACGCAGTATTTT. Variable domain in full (rest from reference TRBV5-1 and TRBJ2-3): KAGVTQTPRYLIKTRGQQVTLSCSPISGHRSVSWYQQTPGQGLQFLFEYFSETQRNKGNFPGRFSGRQFSNSRSEMNVSTLELGDSALYLCASSLDSGRVVDTQYFGPGTRLTVL.

CDR3 in DNA: TGTGCCAGCAGTTTGGTCTCAACTAATGAAAAACTGTTTTTT. Translation gives CASSLVSTNEKLFF. This sequence joins TRBV28 and TRBJ1-4; the D is unclear. The germline V and J ends were trimmed by 3 bases and 0 bases, with 5 bases remaining between them. Germline V CDR1 and CDR2: MDHEN, SYDVKM. CDR3 size: 14 residues.

This chain joins TRBV7-2 and TRBJ2-1; D assignment may be TRBD1 or TRBD2 (5 bases each). CDR3 length: 15 residues. Per germline, CDR1 SGHTA and CDR2 FQGNSA. The V and J ends lost 2 bases and 2 bases respectively, with 10 bases between them. In DNA, the CDR3 is TGTGCCAGCAGCTTAAGGGACGGGGCCTACAATGAGCAGTTCTTC. It codes for CASSLRDGAYNEQFF.

The rearrangement joins TRBV20-1 to TRBJ2-5; no clear D gene. The CDR3 is 10 residues long. Looked up from germline, CDR1 is DFQATT and CDR2 is SNEGSKA (reference sequence). V was trimmed by 8 bases and J by 2 bases, leaving 6 bases between them. The CDR3 is CSSEQETQYF. The CDR3 DNA reads TGCAGTTCGGAGCAAGAGACCCAGTACTTC.

This clone was detected a few times. The genes are TRBV30 and TRBJ1-5, with D perhaps matching TRBD1 (5 bases). CDR1 and CDR2 (germline): GTSNPN, SVGIG (reference sequence). The CDR3 runs 13 residues. V was cut by 0 bases and J by 2 bases, with 5 bases left in between. Here the CDR3 reads CAWSVGGNQPQHF. For the CDR3, the DNA is TGTGCCTGGAGTGTAGGGGGCAATCAGCCCCAGCATTTT.

The V call is TRBV30, the J call TRBJ1-1, with D possibly TRBD1 on 5 matching bases. Germline CDR1 and CDR2: GTSNPN and SVGIG (reference sequence). V lost 3 bases and J lost 4, with 18 bases in between. CDR3 size: 15 residues. The CDR3 nucleotides read TGTGCCTGGAGGGGTGGGGGTAGGGGTTTCACTGAAGCTTTCTTT. It specifies CAWRGGGRGFTEAFF.

CDR3 residues: CASSLGRQAHSPLHF. The CDR3 region has the DNA TGTGCCAGCAGTCTCGGTCGCCAGGCCCATTCACCCCTCCACTTT. The chain employs TRBV6-1 and TRBJ1-6; D is unclear. CDR3 length equals 15 residues. V gave up 5 bases and J gave up 8 bases, with 16 bases separating them. CDR1 is MNHNS and CDR2 is SASEGT in the germline V gene.